This paragraph covers one T cell receptor (beta chain) sequence. The data were taken from a study of shared clonotypes between healthy human individuals. This CDR3 contains 16 residues. TCRdb's copy holds only in-frame clones and misses some; the assay was immunoSEQ multiplex PCR. The sample lists more than 2 million clones; 95% were seen once. The V and J genes are TRBV21-1 and TRBJ1-6; the tabulated D call, TRBD1, remains unverified against the DNA. TRBV21-1 is termed a pseudogene. The origin of this receptor is a young man in good health. The material sequenced was naive CD4+ T cells sorted from blood. The subset was: CD45RA+ positively selected. CDR3 loop: CASTGTWHLYNSPLHF. The CDR3 DNA is TGTGCCAGCACAGGGACATGGCACCTTTATAATTCACCCCTCCACTTT.